These T cell receptor beta chains were read from a single sample in a study of beta chain features in type 1 diabetes. Repertoires were generated with immunoSEQ multiplex PCR, while TCRdb's copy carries only in-frame clones and drops some. The table records hundreds of thousands of clones, roughly 12% of them present only once. The sequenced sample was naive CD4+ T cells from blood. The origin of the receptors is a man aged 18 to 35 in good health. CDR3s include the opening cysteine and the closing phenylalanine or tryptophan. The D gene is left open where the match is weak. The size of a clone is reported for some rows only, either as once, few or many, or as a class for expanded clones.

>.|.|TRBV5-1|TRBJ2-7
TGCGCCAGCAGCTCTAGCTGGGCAGGGGGGATCGAGCAGTACTTC
CASSSSWAGGIEQYF
>.|TRBD1|TRBV18|TRBJ1-1
TGTGCCAGCTCACCAAACCGACAGGGGACAGAGTACACTGAAGCTTTCTTT
CASSPNRQGTEYTEAFF
>few|TRBD1|TRBV11-1|TRBJ2-7
TGTGCCAGCAGCCCACAAGGGACAGGGGGCTTCGAGCAGTACTTC
CASSPQGTGGFEQYF
>.|TRBD1|TRBV28|TRBJ2-3
TGTGCCAGCCGACTGACAGGGTCAGAGTATTTT
CASRLTGSEYF
>.|.|TRBV5-6|TRBJ2-3
TGTGCCAGCAGCTTTGCCCCAGGAGATACGCAGTATTTT
CASSFAPGDTQYF
>.|.|TRBV2|TRBJ2-5
TGTGCCAGCATCCAGGGCGGGGTTCACCAAGAGACCCAGTACTTC
CASIQGGVHQETQYF
>.|.|TRBV5-4|TRBJ1-1
TGTGCCAGCAGCTTAGAGGGAAGGCTCACTGAAGCTTTCTTT
CASSLEGRLTEAFF
>few|TRBD2|TRBV30|TRBJ2-1
TGTGCCTGGAGTCCGGGGCTAGCGGGGTACAATGAGCAGTTCTTC
CAWSPGLAGYNEQFF
>few|.|TRBV4-3|TRBJ1-1
TGCGCCAGCAGCCAAGCTTCTGAGGGTCAGGCTTTCTTT
CASSQASEGQAFF
>few|.|TRBV27|TRBJ1-6
TGTGCCAGCAGTTTGGAGAACCGGATTCCACCCCTCCACTTT
CASSLENRIPPLHF
>few|TRBD1|TRBV5-1|TRBJ1-1
TGCGCCAGCAGCGAACAGGGGGCCAGCACTGAAGCTTTCTTT
CASSEQGASTEAFF
>.|TRBD2|TRBV9|TRBJ2-1
TGTGTCAGCAGCGTAGGGACTAACGACTTTCGGCAGTTCTTC
CVSSVGTNDFRQFF
>.|.|TRBV6-5|TRBJ2-7
TGTGCCAGCAGTTACTCAACAGGCTACGAGCAGTACTTC
CASSYSTGYEQYF
>few|TRBD2|TRBV5-1|TRBJ2-3
TGCGCCAGCAGCTCGGGACTAGATCGGACAGATACGCAGTATTTT
CASSSGLDRTDTQYF
>.|TRBD2|TRBV28|TRBJ2-3
TGTGCCAGCAGTCTGACTAGCGGGATTAAGTATTTT
CASSLTSGIKYF
>few|.|TRBV18|TRBJ2-7
TGTGCCAGCTCACCTTATCCGGAGTCCGAGCAGTACTTC
CASSPYPESEQYF
>few|TRBD2|TRBV4-1|TRBJ2-3
TGCGCCAGCAGCCAAGATCGAACTAGCGAGGCGGCGGATACGCAGTATTTT
CASSQDRTSEAADTQYF
>.|.|TRBV5-1|TRBJ2-6
TGCGCCAGCAGCTTAGACAGCTCTGGGGCCAACGTCCTGACTTTC
CASSLDSSGANVLTF
>.|TRBD2|TRBV4-2|TRBJ2-7
TGTGCCAGCAGCCCCCTAGGGGCGGGAGCAGGCGAGCAGTACTTC
CASSPLGAGAGEQYF
>.|TRBD1|TRBV18|TRBJ1-2
TGTGCCAGCTCAGCCTCGACAGGGGTTGACTATGGCTACACCTTC
CASSASTGVDYGYTF
>.|.|TRBV11-3|TRBJ2-3
TGTGCCAGCAGGTCGACGGGGGATACGCAGTATTTT
CASRSTGDTQYF
>.|TRBD2|TRBV4-2|TRBJ2-7
TGTGCCAGCAGCCAAGATGGGACTAGCCAATACGAGCAGTACTTC
CASSQDGTSQYEQYF
>.|TRBD1|TRBV10-3|TRBJ2-2
TGTGCCATCAGTGAGCCCGACAGGGGCCACACCGGGGAGCTGTTTTTT
CAISEPDRGHTGELFF
>.|.|TRBV6-6|TRBJ1-2
TGTGCCAGCAGTTATTCGACAACGAATAACTATGGCTACACCTTC
CASSYSTTNNYGYTF
>few|.|TRBV7-2|TRBJ2-2
TGTGCCAGCAGCTCACAGGGATGGGTTATAACCGGGGAGCTGTTTTTT
CASSSQGWVITGELFF
>few|TRBD2|TRBV5-6|TRBJ2-7
TGTGCCAGCAGCCCCGCTAGCGGGAGCGACTACGAGCAGTACTTC
CASSPASGSDYEQYF
>.|TRBD2|TRBV30|TRBJ2-3
TGTGCCTGGAGTGTAGTCCTAGCGGGGGCAGATACGCAGTATTTT
CAWSVVLAGADTQYF
>.|TRBD1|TRBV4-3|TRBJ2-7
TGCGCCAGCAGCCGGGACAGACCCTACGAGCAGTACTTC
CASSRDRPYEQYF
>.|TRBD2|TRBV7-2|TRBJ2-3
TGTGCCAGCAGCTTAGCTCTGACTAGCGGGAGGGCAGATACGCAGTATTTT
CASSLALTSGRADTQYF
>few|TRBD2|TRBV6-5|TRBJ2-1
TGTGCCAGCATACCATCCGGGGGGGACAATGAGCAGTTCTTC
CASIPSGGDNEQFF
>.|TRBD1|TRBV16|TRBJ2-5
TGTGCCAGCAGCCTGGACAGGGACGGGGAGACCCAGTACTTC
CASSLDRDGETQYF
>.|TRBD1|TRBV7-9|TRBJ2-3
TGTGCCAGCAGCTTAGGGGACAGGCAATACACAGATACGCAGTATTTT
CASSLGDRQYTDTQYF
>.|TRBD2|TRBV28|TRBJ2-2
TGTGCCACCCCAGGACTAGCGGGAGGCGGGGAGCTGTTTTTT
CATPGLAGGGELFF
>.|TRBD1|TRBV4-2|TRBJ1-5
TGTGCCAGCAGCCCCCCAGGGGGCGATCAGCCCCAGCATTTT
CASSPPGGDQPQHF
>few|TRBD2|TRBV5-4|TRBJ2-3
TGTGCCAGCAGCCCCCGGACTAGCGGGAGAGGAACGGATACGCAGTATTTT
CASSPRTSGRGTDTQYF
>few|.|TRBV28|TRBJ2-3
TGTGCCAGCAGTTCTGTAGCCACAGATACGCAGTATTTT
CASSSVATDTQYF
>few|.|TRBV30|TRBJ2-7
TGTGCCTGGAGTTTACAGGGTTACGAGCAGTACTTC
CAWSLQGYEQYF